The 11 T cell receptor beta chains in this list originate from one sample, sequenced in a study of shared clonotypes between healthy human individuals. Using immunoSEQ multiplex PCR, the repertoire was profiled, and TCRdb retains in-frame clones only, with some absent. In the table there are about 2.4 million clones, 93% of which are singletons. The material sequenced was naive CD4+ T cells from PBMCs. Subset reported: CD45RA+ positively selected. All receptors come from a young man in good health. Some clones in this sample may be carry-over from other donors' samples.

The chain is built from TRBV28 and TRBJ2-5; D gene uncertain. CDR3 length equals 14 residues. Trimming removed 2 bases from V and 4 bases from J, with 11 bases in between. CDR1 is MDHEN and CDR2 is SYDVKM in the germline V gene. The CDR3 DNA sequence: TGTGCCAGCAGTTTACAAGTCTCGGGAGAGACCCAGTACTTC. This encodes CASSLQVSGETQYF. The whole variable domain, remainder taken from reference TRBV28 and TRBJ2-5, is DVKVTQSSRYLVKRTGEKVFLECVQDMDHENMFWYRQDPGLGLRLIYFSYDVKMKEKGDIPEGYSVSREKKERFSLILESASTNQTSMYLCASSLQVSGETQYFGPGTRLLVL.

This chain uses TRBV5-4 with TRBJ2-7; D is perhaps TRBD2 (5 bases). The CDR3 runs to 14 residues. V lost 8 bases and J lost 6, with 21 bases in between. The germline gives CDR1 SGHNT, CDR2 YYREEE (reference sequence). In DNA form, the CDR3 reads TGTGCCAGTCGAGGACGGATGGAGGATACCGAGCAGTACTTC. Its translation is CASRGRMEDTEQYF. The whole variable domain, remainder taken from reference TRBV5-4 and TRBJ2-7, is ETGVTQSPTHLIKTRGQQVTLRCSSQSGHNTVSWYQQALGQGPQFIFQYYREEENGRGNFPPRFSGLQFPNYSSELNVNALELDDSALYLCASRGRMEDTEQYFGPGTRLTVT.

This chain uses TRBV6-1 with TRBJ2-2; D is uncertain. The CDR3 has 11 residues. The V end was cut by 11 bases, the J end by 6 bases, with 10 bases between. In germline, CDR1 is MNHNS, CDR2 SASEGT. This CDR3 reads CASTYAGELFF. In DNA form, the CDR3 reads TGTGCCTCCACCTATGCCGGGGAGCTGTTTTTT.

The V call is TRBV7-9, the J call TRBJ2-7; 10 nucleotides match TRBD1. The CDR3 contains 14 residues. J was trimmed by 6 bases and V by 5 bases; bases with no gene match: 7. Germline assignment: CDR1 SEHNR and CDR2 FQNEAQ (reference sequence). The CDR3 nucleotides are TGTGCCAGCAGCCCGACAGGGGGCTCGTCCGAGCAGTACTTC. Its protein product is CASSPTGGSSEQYF.

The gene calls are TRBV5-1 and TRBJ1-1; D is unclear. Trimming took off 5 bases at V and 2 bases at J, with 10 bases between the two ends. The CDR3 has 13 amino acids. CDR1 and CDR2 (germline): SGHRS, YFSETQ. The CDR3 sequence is CASRSGENTEAFF. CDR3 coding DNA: TGCGCCAGCAGGTCGGGCGAAAACACTGAAGCTTTCTTT. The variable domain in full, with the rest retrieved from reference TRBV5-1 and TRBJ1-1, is KAGVTQTPRYLIKTRGQQVTLSCSPISGHRSVSWYQQTPGQGLQFLFEYFSETQRNKGNFPGRFSGRQFSNSRSEMNVSTLELGDSALYLCASRSGENTEAFFGQGTRLTVV.

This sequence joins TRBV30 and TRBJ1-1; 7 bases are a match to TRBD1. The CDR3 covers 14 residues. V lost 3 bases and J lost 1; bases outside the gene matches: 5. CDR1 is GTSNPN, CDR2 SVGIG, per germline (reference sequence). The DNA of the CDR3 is TGTGCCTGGAGCAGACAGGGACAGAACACTGAAGCTTTCTTT. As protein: CAWSRQGQNTEAFF. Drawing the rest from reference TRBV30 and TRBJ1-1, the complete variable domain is SQTIHQWPATLVQPVGSPLSLECTVEGTSNPNLYWYRQAAGRGLQLLFYSVGIGQISSEVPQNLSASRPQDRQFILSSKKLLLSDSGFYLCAWSRQGQNTEAFFGQGTRLTVV.

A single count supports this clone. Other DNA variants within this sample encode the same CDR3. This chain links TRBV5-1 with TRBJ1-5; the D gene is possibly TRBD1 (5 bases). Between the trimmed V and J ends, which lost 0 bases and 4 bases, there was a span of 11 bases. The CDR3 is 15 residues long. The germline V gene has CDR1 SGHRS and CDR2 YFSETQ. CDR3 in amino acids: CASSLVAGSNQPQHF. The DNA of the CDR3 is TGCGCCAGCAGCTTGGTGGCAGGGTCAAATCAGCCCCAGCATTTT.

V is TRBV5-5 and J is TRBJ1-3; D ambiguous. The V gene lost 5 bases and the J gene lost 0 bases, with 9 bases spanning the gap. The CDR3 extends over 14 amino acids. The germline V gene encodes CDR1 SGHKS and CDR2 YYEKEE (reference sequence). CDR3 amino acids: CASSRADSGNTIYF. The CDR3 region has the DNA TGTGCCAGCAGTCGAGCAGACTCTGGAAACACCATATATTTT. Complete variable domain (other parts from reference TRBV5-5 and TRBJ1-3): DAGVTQSPTHLIKTRGQQVTLRCSPISGHKSVSWYQQVLGQGPQFIFQYYEKEERGRGNFPDRFSARQFPNYSSELNVNALLLGDSALYLCASSRADSGNTIYFGEGSWLTVV.

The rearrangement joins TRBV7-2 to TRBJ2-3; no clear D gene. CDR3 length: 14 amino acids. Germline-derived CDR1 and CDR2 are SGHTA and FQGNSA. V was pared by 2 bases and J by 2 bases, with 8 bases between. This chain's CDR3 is CASSLSTFTDTQYF. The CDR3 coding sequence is TGTGCCAGCAGCTTATCTACCTTCACAGATACGCAGTATTTT.

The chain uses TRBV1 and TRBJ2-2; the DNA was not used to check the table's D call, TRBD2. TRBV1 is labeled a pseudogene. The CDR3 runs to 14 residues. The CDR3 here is CTSSQDLGGGELFF. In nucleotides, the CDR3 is TGCACCAGCAGCCAGGACCTGGGGGGAGGGGAGCTGTTTTTT.

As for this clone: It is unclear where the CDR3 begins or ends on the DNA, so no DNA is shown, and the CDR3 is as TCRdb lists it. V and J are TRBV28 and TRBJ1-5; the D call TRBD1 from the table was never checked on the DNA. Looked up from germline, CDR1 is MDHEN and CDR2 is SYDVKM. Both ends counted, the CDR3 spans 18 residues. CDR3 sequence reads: CASTLWRGTGGLNQPQHF.